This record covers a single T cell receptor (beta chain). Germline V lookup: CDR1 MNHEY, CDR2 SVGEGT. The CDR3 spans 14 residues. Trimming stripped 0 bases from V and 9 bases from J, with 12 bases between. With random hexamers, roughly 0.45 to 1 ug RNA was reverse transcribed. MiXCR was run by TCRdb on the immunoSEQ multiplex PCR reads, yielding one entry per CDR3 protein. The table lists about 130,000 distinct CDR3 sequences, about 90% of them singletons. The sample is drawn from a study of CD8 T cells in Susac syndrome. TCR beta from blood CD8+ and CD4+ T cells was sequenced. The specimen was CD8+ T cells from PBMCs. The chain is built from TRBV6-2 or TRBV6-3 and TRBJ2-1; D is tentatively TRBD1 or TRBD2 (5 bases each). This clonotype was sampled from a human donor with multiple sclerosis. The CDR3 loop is CASSYSSRAGEQFF. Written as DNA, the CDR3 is TGTGCCAGCAGTTACTCGAGCAGGGCGGGTGAGCAGTTCTTC.